This passage covers 26 T cell receptor beta chains from one sample sequenced in a study of Graves' ophthalmopathy and Graves' hyperthyroidism. Using RNA transcripts, the TCR beta CDR3 regions were amplified. RT-PCR was first run with HTBI primers, then multiplex PCR in a second round. TCRdb redid the calling of the multiplex PCR reads with MiXCR, one entry per CDR3 protein. The sample lists hundreds of thousands of distinct CDR3 sequences, over 40% occurring once. Sequencing input: peripheral blood. These receptors came from an adult man with Graves' ophthalmopathy.

The chain links TRBV15 to TRBJ1-6; D is unclear. Between the trimmed V and J ends, which lost 2 bases and 5 bases, there was a span of 4 bases. This CDR3 region has 13 residues. Looked up from germline, CDR1 is LNHNV and CDR2 is YYDKDF (reference sequence). CDR3 region: CATSRQDNSPLHF. The DNA for the CDR3 is TGTGCCACCAGCAGACAGGATAATTCACCCCTCCACTTT.

This clonotype was counted many times. The chain couples TRBV4-3 to TRBJ1-4; a possible D gene is TRBD1 (5 bases). This CDR3 region has 15 residues. The germline V and J ends were trimmed by 3 bases and 5 bases, with 13 bases remaining between them. Germline V gives CDR1 LGHNA, CDR2 YSLEER. This CDR3 is CASSQNRQLNEKLFF. Here the CDR3 DNA reads TGCGCCAGCAGCCAGAACCGACAGCTAAATGAAAAACTGTTTTTT.

This clonotype occurred once. At one end, the junction sequence differs from germline, possibly due to a read error. V and J are TRBV7-9 and TRBJ1-4; D is undetermined. Germline V gene data show CDR1 as SEHNR and CDR2 as FQNEAQ (reference sequence). This CDR3 is built from 15 residues. As DNA, the CDR3 is TGTGCCAGCAGCTTTCGCGGTACAACTAATGAAAAACTGCTTTTT. This sequence encodes CASSFRGTTNEKLLF.

Ten or more counts support this clonotype. The chain has TRBV6-6 and TRBJ2-6, with D perhaps TRBD1 or TRBD2 (5 bases each). This CDR3 has 16 residues. The V end was cut by 2 bases, the J end by 2 bases, with 10 bases between. Germline V gene lookup returns CDR1 MNHNY and CDR2 SVGAGI (reference sequence). Written as DNA, the CDR3 is TGTGCCAGCAGTTACAGGGGAGCCGCTGGGGCCAACGTCCTGACTTTC. This codes for CASSYRGAAGANVLTF.

In the case of this clonotype: At one end, the junction sequence differs from germline, possibly due to a read error. The J gene is TRBJ1-1, the V gene TRBV7-9, with D perhaps matching TRBD1 (6 bases). Germline loops: CDR1 SEHNR, CDR2 FQNEAQ (reference sequence). This CDR3 is built from 15 residues. The DNA for the CDR3 is TGCGCCAGCAGCCAAGAGATTCGGCGGACAGATGAAGCTTTCTTT. Translated: CASSQEIRRTDEAFF. Full variable domain (remainder filled in from reference TRBV7-9 and TRBJ1-1): DTGVSQNPRHKITKRGQNVTFRCDPISEHNRLYWYRQTLGQGPEFLTYFQNEAQLEKSRLLSDRFSAERPKGSFSTLEIQRTEQGDSAMYLCASSQEIRRTDEAFFGQGTRLTVV.

This clonotype was counted ten times or more. This chain uses TRBV29-1 with TRBJ2-7; TRBD1 might be the D (5 bases). Trimming removed 0 bases from V and 3 bases from J, with 12 bases in between. The CDR3 is 14 residues long. CDR1 and CDR2 (germline): SQVTM, ANQGSEA. The CDR3 loop reads CSVEDRTGDYEQYF. CDR3 coding DNA: TGCAGCGTTGAAGATAGAACAGGCGACTACGAGCAGTACTTC.

This clonotype was picked up a small number of times. The chain combines TRBV4-2 with TRBJ1-5; D is perhaps TRBD1 (6 bases). The CDR3 is 16 residues long. CDR1 is LGHNA, CDR2 YNFKEQ, per germline. Trimming removed 0 bases at V and 6 bases at J, with 15 bases between. The CDR3 here is CASSQDSGVEGQPQHF. In DNA, the CDR3 is TGTGCCAGCAGCCAAGATTCAGGGGTTGAGGGTCAGCCCCAGCATTTT.

The J gene is TRBJ1-1, the V gene TRBV25-1; possible D gene TRBD1, 5 bases. The CDR3 runs to 15 residues. Germline assignment: CDR1 MGHDK and CDR2 SYGVNS. The germline V and J ends were trimmed by 6 bases and 6 bases, with 20 bases remaining between them. The CDR3 spells CASRPYGTVNAEAFF. The CDR3 DNA sequence: TGTGCCAGCAGACCCTATGGGACGGTAAACGCTGAAGCTTTCTTT.

The rearrangement uses TRBV10-3 and TRBJ2-7; TRBD1 matches at 12 bases. Germline trimming cut 5 bases from V and 4 bases from J; bases unmatched to any gene: 6. The CDR3 runs to 15 residues. The germline V gene encodes CDR1 ENHRY and CDR2 SYGVKD. The CDR3 sequence: CAISSGTGGSYEQYF. CDR3 nucleotides: TGTGCCATCAGTTCCGGGACAGGGGGCTCATACGAGCAGTACTTC.

The sample holds a few counts of this clonotype. The rearrangement links TRBV25-1 to TRBJ1-4; 9 nucleotides match TRBD1. The CDR3 sequence is 15 residues long. Trimming took 4 bases from V and 8 from J; bases not matched to a gene: 8. Germline lookup yields CDR1 MGHDK and CDR2 SYGVNS. This CDR3 reads CASSVTGQGGEKLFF. The CDR3 DNA sequence: TGTGCCAGCAGTGTAACGGGACAGGGAGGGGAAAAACTGTTTTTT.

The sample holds many counts of this clonotype. The chain joins TRBV6-5 to TRBJ1-5; D not resolved. This CDR3 is 14 amino acids long. CDR1 is MNHEY and CDR2 is SVGAGI in the germline V gene. The germline V and J ends were trimmed by 7 bases and 1 base, with 11 bases remaining between them. CDR3 DNA sequence: TGTGCCAGCACCCTGGTGGGAAGCAATCAGCCCCAGCATTTT. It is translated as CASTLVGSNQPQHF.

The gene calls are TRBV12-3 or TRBV12-4 and TRBJ1-1; D might be TRBD1 (5 bases). The V end lost 1 base, the J end lost 7 bases, and 19 bases lay between the germline ends. This CDR3 contains 16 residues. Here the CDR3 DNA reads TGTGCCAGCAGTTTAGGGACACCCTACTTGGGTGGTGAAGCTTTCTTT. It specifies CASSLGTPYLGGEAFF.

The gene calls are TRBV5-1 and TRBJ2-3; D is possibly TRBD2 (6 bases). Germline assignment: CDR1 SGHRS and CDR2 YFSETQ. V shed 2 bases and J shed 2 bases, with 15 bases lying between them. This CDR3 is 16 amino acids long. In DNA, the CDR3 is TGCGCCAGCAGCTTACAAGGAGGGGACTTCACAGATACGCAGTATTTT. It specifies CASSLQGGDFTDTQYF.

This clonotype was detected many times. This chain joins TRBV7-9 and TRBJ2-2; D is undetermined. The germline V gene has CDR1 SEHNR and CDR2 FQNEAQ (reference sequence). The CDR3 length is 13 residues. Between the trimmed V and J ends, which lost 5 bases and 7 bases, there was a span of 11 bases. The CDR3 nucleotides read TGTGCCAGCAGCCTGCCCTTGTTCGGGGAGCTGTTTTTT. The encoded protein is CASSLPLFGELFF. Complete variable domain (other parts from reference TRBV7-9 and TRBJ2-2): DTGVSQNPRHKITKRGQNVTFRCDPISEHNRLYWYRQTLGQGPEFLTYFQNEAQLEKSRLLSDRFSAERPKGSFSTLEIQRTEQGDSAMYLCASSLPLFGELFFGEGSRLTVL.

This clonotype occurred many times. This rearrangement joins TRBV2 to TRBJ2-2; D gene unclear. CDR3 length equals 11 residues. Germline V CDR1 and CDR2: SNHLY, FYNNEI. V lost 7 bases to trimming and J lost 5 bases, with 5 bases between them. The CDR3 region has the DNA TGTGCCAGCAAAGGGACCGGGGAGCTGTTTTTT. Its protein product is CASKGTGELFF.

Ten or more counts support this clonotype. This sequence joins TRBV9 and TRBJ1-2, with 11 bases that match TRBD1. The CDR3 loop spans 16 amino acids. V trimming: 5 bases; J trimming: 7 bases; junction bases outside the gene matches: 13. Germline loops: CDR1 SGDLS, CDR2 YYNGEE. CDR3 nucleotides: TGTGCCAGCAGTTTCCGCGAAGGACAGGGGGCGATTGGCTACACCTTC. It yields the protein CASSFREGQGAIGYTF.

This chain connects TRBV19 to TRBJ2-2; D might be TRBD1 (5 bases). From germline, CDR1 is LNHDA and CDR2 SQIVND (reference sequence). This CDR3 spans 15 amino acids. Trimming stripped 2 bases from V and 4 bases from J, with 11 bases between. The CDR3 nucleotides are TGTGCCAGTAGTATAATATCAGGGTTCACCGGGGAGCTGTTTTTT. Its translation is CASSIISGFTGELFF.

As concerns this clonotype: A clone one base away is much larger, so this may be a read error. Written as DNA, the CDR3 is TGTGCCAGCAGCTTAGGGTTGCAGGGTAATGGAGAGCAGTACTTC. Amino acid sequence: CASSLGLQGNGEQYF. This chain uses TRBV7-9 with TRBJ2-5; perhaps TRBD1 as D (5 bases). V gave up 1 base and J gave up 11 bases, with 20 bases separating them. CDR1 SEHNR and CDR2 FQNEAQ come from the germline V gene (reference sequence). There are 15 residues in the CDR3.

This clonotype was found a few times. With a far larger clone one base away, a read error is the likely cause. In DNA form, the CDR3 reads TGTGCCGGCAGCCGTGCCCTGAACACTGAAGCTTTCTTT. Its translation is CAGSRALNTEAFF. The rearrangement links TRBV7-3 to TRBJ1-1; D uncertain. CDR1 is SGHTA and CDR2 is FQGTGA in the germline V gene. The CDR3 sequence is 13 residues long.

The chain is built from TRBV7-2 and TRBJ2-5, with D tentatively TRBD1 or TRBD2 (5 bases each). In germline, CDR1 is SGHTA, CDR2 FQGNSA. The CDR3 runs 16 residues. The ends were cut back, 0 bases at V and 5 bases at J, with 16 bases in the middle. The CDR3 sequence is CASSLAGPYRWETQYF. For the CDR3, the DNA is TGTGCCAGCAGCTTAGCGGGACCTTACCGGTGGGAGACCCAGTACTTC.

The sample holds a few counts of this clonotype. This sequence joins TRBV4-3 and TRBJ1-3; D gene unclear. Germline V gives CDR1 LGHNA, CDR2 YSLEER. This CDR3 is 15 amino acids long. V lost 1 base and J 0 bases, leaving 7 bases between the germline ends. CDR3 nucleotides: TGCGCCAGCAGCCAAGGACAAAACTCTGGAAACACCATATATTTT. Its protein is CASSQGQNSGNTIYF.

The chain couples TRBV7-6 to TRBJ2-5; D unresolved. The better agreement between TRBJ2-7 and the DNA end casts doubt on the J call. The CDR3 length is 12 residues. Per germline, CDR1 SGHVS and CDR2 FNYEAQ. The CDR3 reads CASSPGEDEQYF. The CDR3 region has the DNA TGTGCCAGCAGCCCTGGCGAGGACGAGCAGTACTTC.

This clonotype was found a few times. The chain combines TRBV7-2 with TRBJ2-7; D is ambiguous. CDR3 length equals 17 residues. Trimming removed 2 bases at V and 5 bases at J, with 22 bases between. The germline V gene encodes CDR1 SGHTA and CDR2 FQGNSA. The CDR3 is CASSLSLSGQPRDEQYF. For the CDR3, the DNA is TGTGCCAGCAGCTTAAGTCTTTCCGGGCAACCTCGAGACGAGCAGTACTTC. The whole variable domain, filled in from reference TRBV7-2 and TRBJ2-7, reads GAGVSQSPSNKVTEKGKDVELRCDPISGHTALYWYRQSLGQGLEFLIYFQGNSAPDKSGLPSDRFSAERTGGSVSTLTIQRTQQEDSAVYLCASSLSLSGQPRDEQYFGPGTRLTVT.

In this sample, this clonotype turned up many times. V and J are TRBV2 and TRBJ1-2; D possibly corresponds to TRBD1 (5 bases). This CDR3 comprises 10 residues. Germline CDR1 SNHLY, CDR2 FYNNEI. V lost 8 bases and J 6 bases, leaving 7 bases between the germline ends. The CDR3 DNA follows: TGTGCCAGCCGCAGGGATGGCTACACCTTC. Protein sequence: CASRRDGYTF. Combining the CDR3 with reference TRBV2 and TRBJ1-2 gives the whole variable domain EPEVTQTPSHQVTQMGQEVILRCVPISNHLYFYWYRQILGQKVEFLVSFYNNEISEKSEIFDDQFSVERPDGSNFTLKIRSTKLEDSAMYFCASRRDGYTFGSGTRLTVV.

The sample holds many counts of this clonotype. The CDR3 loop reads CASSPLGGGNTIYF. The CDR3 DNA is TGTGCCAGCAGCCCATTAGGAGGGGGAAACACCATATATTTT. The genes are TRBV7-9 and TRBJ1-3; unclear D gene. The CDR3 length is 14 residues. CDR1 and CDR2 (germline): SEHNR, FQNEAQ (reference sequence). V dropped 5 bases and J dropped 4 bases, with 12 bases sitting between them. The full variable domain, rest sourced from reference TRBV7-9 and TRBJ1-3, is DTGVSQNPRHKITKRGQNVTFRCDPISEHNRLYWYRQTLGQGPEFLTYFQNEAQLEKSRLLSDRFSAERPKGSFSTLEIQRTEQGDSAMYLCASSPLGGGNTIYFGEGSWLTVV.

This rearrangement joins TRBV5-4 to TRBJ2-6; possible D gene TRBD2, 5 bases. The CDR3 loop spans 18 amino acids. Trimming left V 2 bases short and J 2 bases short, with 17 bases between. The V gene's germline CDR1 is SGHNT and CDR2 YYREEE (reference sequence). CDR3 nucleotide sequence: TGTGCCAGCAGCTTAACCAGGAACACCGGGGCTGGGGCCAACGTCCTGACTTTC. Translation: CASSLTRNTGAGANVLTF. The full variable domain, completed using reference TRBV5-4 and TRBJ2-6, is ETGVTQSPTHLIKTRGQQVTLRCSSQSGHNTVSWYQQALGQGPQFIFQYYREEENGRGNFPPRFSGLQFPNYSSELNVNALELDDSALYLCASSLTRNTGAGANVLTFGAGSRLTVL.